Below are 4 T cell receptor beta chains sequenced from a single sample in a study of blood T cell repertoires in COVID-19. The protocol was immunoSEQ multiplex PCR, while the TCRdb copy is restricted to in-frame clones and leaves out a portion. The repertoire has over 15,000 clones, 77% of them found once; the top ten carry over 15%. The specimen was peripheral blood. These receptors were taken from a man in his sixties or seventies with COVID-19, enrolled during active disease.

The V and J genes are TRBV18 and TRBJ2-3; D possibly corresponds to TRBD2 (6 bases). Deletions cut 2 bases from V and 6 bases from J, with 18 bases between. Germline V gives CDR1 KGHSH, CDR2 LQKENI. The CDR3 contains 16 residues. This CDR3 is CASSPSIRGASDTQYF. The DNA of the CDR3 is TGTGCCAGCTCACCATCTATTCGCGGGGCCTCGGATACGCAGTATTTT.

This clone appeared a few times. The rearrangement uses TRBV5-5 and TRBJ1-2; TRBD1 aligns across 7 bases. CDR3 length: 12 residues. With 6 bases clipped from V and 7 bases from J, the junction kept 6 bases outside the gene matches. In germline, CDR1 is SGHKS, CDR2 YYEKEE (reference sequence). The CDR3 coding sequence is TGTGCCAGCACCGGGACAGCCCTTGGCTACACCTTC. As protein: CASTGTALGYTF.

This chain links TRBV30 with TRBJ1-5, with D possibly matching TRBD1 (5 bases). This CDR3 comprises 15 residues. The V end lost 0 bases, the J end lost 3 bases, and 12 bases lay between the germline ends. The V gene's germline CDR1 is GTSNPN and CDR2 SVGIG (reference sequence). CDR3 in DNA: TGTGCCTGGAGTGTGGTAGGGGCAACCAATCAGCCCCAGCATTTT. This codes for CAWSVVGATNQPQHF.

The chain joins TRBV27 to TRBJ1-1; no firm D call. Germline loops: CDR1 MNHEY, CDR2 SMNVEV (reference sequence). There are 15 residues in the CDR3. V was pared by 8 bases and J by 1 base, with 17 bases between. Here the CDR3 reads CASRGGRVGNTEAFF. The DNA of the CDR3 is TGTGCCAGCCGTGGCGGTCGGGTAGGGAACACTGAAGCTTTCTTT.